This T cell receptor (beta chain) was identified in a study of chemoradiotherapy in HPV16-positive cancers. TCRdb's copy holds only in-frame clones and misses some; the assay was immunoSEQ multiplex PCR. The sample has more than 9,000 clones, 65% to 70% seen once. The length of the CDR3 is 13 residues. The V segment lost 6 bases and the J segment 6 bases; nucleotides outside the gene matches: 6. Per the germline V gene, CDR1 is LGHNT and CDR2 is FRNRAP. This material was obtained from a patient who underwent chemoradiotherapy. The gene calls are TRBV12-5 and TRBJ2-3; the match to TRBD1 covers 7 bases. The receptor was derived from a human donor with HPV-associated anogenital cancer. CDR3 sequence: CASGHKTGDTQYF. CDR3 nucleotide sequence: TGTGCTAGTGGACACAAGACAGGGGATACGCAGTATTTT.